These 25 T cell receptor beta chains were all obtained from the same sample, sequenced in a study of Ad26.COV2.S vaccination and SARS-CoV-2 variants. Noted treatment: 19 received Ad26.COV2.S at low or high dose, single or two shots; 5 received placebo; per-sample allocation not given. Samples came from day 63 after the first vaccine or placebo injection. Sequencing was performed with immunoSEQ multiplex PCR; in TCRdb, only in-frame clones are kept and a portion is missing. The table has some 290,000 clones, roughly 80% seen once. The sample in question was peripheral blood, obtained in a trial of Ad26.COV2.S vaccine versus placebo. These TCRs come from a person aged 18 to 65 who received the Ad26.COV2.S COVID-19 vaccine or a placebo.

The chain uses TRBV19 and TRBJ2-1; D is possibly TRBD1 or TRBD2 (6 bases each). CDR3 length: 14 amino acids. CDR1 and CDR2 (germline): LNHDA, SQIVND (reference sequence). V was cut by 4 bases and J by 10 bases, with 17 bases left in between. The CDR3 DNA reads as TGTGCCAGTAGTAAGTATTCGGGGGCGGAGGAGCAGTTCTTC. Its protein is CASSKYSGAEEQFF.

The chain links TRBV5-1 to TRBJ2-5, with TRBD2 matching 8 bases. Germline CDR1 SGHRS, CDR2 YFSETQ. Trimming cost V 3 bases and J 5 bases; bases outside gene matches: 9. The CDR3 has 15 amino acids. DNA for the CDR3: TGCGCCAGCAGCTGGGGTAGCGGGATCAGGGAGACCCAGTACTTC. Residues: CASSWGSGIRETQYF. The entire variable domain, with the rest obtained from reference TRBV5-1 and TRBJ2-5, is as follows: KAGVTQTPRYLIKTRGQQVTLSCSPISGHRSVSWYQQTPGQGLQFLFEYFSETQRNKGNFPGRFSGRQFSNSRSEMNVSTLELGDSALYLCASSWGSGIRETQYFGPGTRLLVL.

This clone was counted once. V gene TRBV6-5 combines with J gene TRBJ2-7; TRBD1 might be the D (6 bases). From germline, CDR1 is MNHEY and CDR2 SVGAGI. Between the trimmed V and J ends, which lost 8 bases and 1 base, there was a span of 12 bases. This CDR3 contains 13 residues. Written as DNA, the CDR3 is TGTGCCAGCGAAACAGGGCAGTCCTACGAGCAGTACTTC. Translation gives CASETGQSYEQYF.

This clone is a singleton in its sample. The chain uses TRBV10-2 and TRBJ2-3, with D perhaps TRBD1 or TRBD2 (6 bases each). CDR3 length equals 15 residues. Germline values: CDR1 WSHSY, CDR2 SAAADI. V lost 7 bases and J lost 0, with 14 bases in between. The CDR3 protein is CASTFTGTSTDTQYF. For the CDR3, the DNA is TGCGCCAGCACCTTCACAGGGACTAGCACAGATACGCAGTATTTT.

This sequence joins TRBV2 and TRBJ2-5, with 9 positions matching TRBD1. The J segment lost 4 bases and the V segment lost 4 bases, leaving 4 bases of the junction unmatched. The CDR3 consists of 14 residues. CDR1 SNHLY and CDR2 FYNNEI come from the germline V gene. The CDR3 spells CASSGQGEGETQYF. For the CDR3, the DNA is TGTGCCAGCAGTGGACAGGGGGAAGGAGAGACCCAGTACTTC.

The chain recombines TRBV11-3 with TRBJ2-1; TRBD2 matches at 8 bases. The J segment lost 8 bases and the V segment lost 4 bases, leaving 16 bases of the junction unmatched. Germline V gene lookup returns CDR1 SGHNT and CDR2 YENEEA. This CDR3 comprises 17 residues. For the CDR3, the DNA is TGTGCCAGCAGCTCGAGGAGTGGGACTAGAATGGAGGATGAGCAGTTCTTC. Protein product: CASSSRSGTRMEDEQFF. The full variable domain, rest sourced from reference TRBV11-3 and TRBJ2-1, is EAGVVQSPRYKIIEKKQPVAFWCNPISGHNTLYWYLQNLGQGPELLIRYENEEAVDDSQLPKDRFSAERLKGVDSTLKIQPAELGDSAVYLCASSSRSGTRMEDEQFFGPGTRLTVL.

This sequence joins TRBV6-5 and TRBJ2-1, with D maybe TRBD1 (6 bases). The CDR3 loop spans 12 amino acids. V was pared by 2 bases and J by 10 bases, with 9 bases between. Germline V gene lookup returns CDR1 MNHEY and CDR2 SVGAGI. The DNA of the CDR3 is TGTGCCAGCAGTTACAAGGGACACGAGCAGTTCTTC. It yields the protein CASSYKGHEQFF.

This chain joins TRBV27 and TRBJ2-7; 9 bases are a match to TRBD2. Germline CDR1 MNHEY, CDR2 SMNVEV (reference sequence). The trim removed 5 bases at V and 2 bases at J, leaving 1 base unmatched. The CDR3 covers 13 residues. The CDR3 region is CASSRLAAYEQYF. The CDR3 nucleotides read TGTGCCAGCAGTCGACTAGCGGCCTACGAGCAGTACTTC.

This chain connects TRBV5-4 to TRBJ2-2, with D hard to call. CDR3 size: 13 residues. Trimming stripped 9 bases from V and 1 base from J, with 10 bases between. Germline-derived CDR1 and CDR2 are SGHNT and YYREEE (reference sequence). The CDR3 DNA sequence: TGTGCCACGTTCGACAAGAACACCGGGGAGCTGTTTTTT. Its translation: CATFDKNTGELFF.

The chain employs TRBV11-2 and TRBJ2-1, with a weak D call TRBD1 (6 bases). V was cut by 0 bases and J by 4 bases, with 13 bases left in between. Germline lookup yields CDR1 SGHAT and CDR2 FQNNGV. This CDR3 comprises 16 residues. CDR3 protein: CASSLEPTGLYNEQFF. DNA of the CDR3: TGTGCCAGCAGCTTAGAACCCACAGGGTTGTACAATGAGCAGTTCTTC.

The V and J genes are TRBV18 and TRBJ2-5, with a possible D match to TRBD2 (6 bases). The ends were cut back, 4 bases at V and 0 bases at J, with 12 bases in the middle. The germline CDR1 and CDR2 sequences are KGHSH and LQKENI. The CDR3 loop spans 15 amino acids. The CDR3 here is CASSRLGSDQETQYF. The CDR3 region has the DNA TGTGCCAGCTCACGCCTCGGGAGTGACCAAGAGACCCAGTACTTC.

This clone was seen only once. The chain links TRBV4-1 to TRBJ2-6; D remains unclear. The CDR3 consists of 13 residues. V was shortened by 7 bases and J by 0 bases, with 4 bases between the two germline ends. Germline V CDR1 and CDR2: MGHRA, YSYEKL. CDR3 sequence: CASTLSGANVLTF. As DNA, the CDR3 is TGCGCCAGCACCCTCTCTGGGGCCAACGTCCTGACTTTC.

This clone was counted ten times or more. The V gene is TRBV12-5, the J gene TRBJ1-6; D possibly corresponds to TRBD1 (6 bases). The CDR3 spans 14 residues. The V gene lost 4 bases and the J gene lost 4 bases, with 8 bases spanning the gap. Per germline, CDR1 LGHNT and CDR2 FRNRAP. The chain's CDR3 is CASGSDSYNSPLHF. The CDR3 DNA reads as TGTGCTAGTGGTTCGGACAGTTATAATTCACCCCTCCACTTT.

This clone was counted a single time. This chain connects TRBV9 to TRBJ1-2; D is perhaps TRBD1 (5 bases). The CDR3 has 12 residues. Germline assignment: CDR1 SGDLS and CDR2 YYNGEE. Trimming removed 2 bases at V and 7 bases at J, with 9 bases between. CDR3 DNA: TGTGCCAGCAGCGTGGGGAGGGGTGGCTACACCTTC. Protein product: CASSVGRGGYTF.

V gene TRBV7-2 combines with J gene TRBJ2-3, with D uncertain. CDR1 is SGHTA and CDR2 is FQGNSA in the germline V gene. Trimming took 1 base from V and 4 from J, leaving 9 bases between them. This CDR3 has 14 residues. CDR3 coding DNA: TGTGCCAGCAGCTTAGAGGGCCAGGCAGATACGCAGTATTTT. The encoded protein is CASSLEGQADTQYF.

The chain combines TRBV7-2 with TRBJ2-7; D may be TRBD1 or TRBD2 (5 bases each). V lost 1 base and J 4 bases, leaving 8 bases between the germline ends. CDR1 SGHTA and CDR2 FQGNSA come from the germline V gene. This CDR3 comprises 13 residues. In nucleotides, the CDR3 is TGTGCCAGCAGCTTAGGCTGGGGGTACGAGCAGTACTTC. This encodes CASSLGWGYEQYF.

This clone was detected only once. J is TRBJ1-1 and V is TRBV5-4, with TRBD1 identical over 10 bases. CDR3 length: 16 residues. With 4 bases clipped from V and 2 bases from J, the junction kept 8 bases outside the gene matches. Germline values: CDR1 SGHNT, CDR2 YYREEE (reference sequence). The CDR3 coding sequence is TGTGCCAGCAGCCCGGGACAGGGGCTTCTAAACACTGAAGCTTTCTTT. Translating it yields CASSPGQGLLNTEAFF.

This clone showed up just once. V gene TRBV10-3 combines with J gene TRBJ2-3; TRBD1 or TRBD2 may be the D gene (5 bases each). Germline CDR1 is ENHRY and CDR2 is SYGVKD. The V gene lost 7 bases and the J gene lost 6 bases, with 14 bases spanning the gap. The CDR3 runs to 13 residues. CDR3 sequence (DNA): TGTGCCATCACTCGGGACCACGCGGATACGCAGTATTTT. It yields the protein CAITRDHADTQYF.

The V call is TRBV5-1, the J call TRBJ2-3; no clear D. V was trimmed by 1 base and J by 2 bases, leaving 2 bases between them. The length of the CDR3 is 12 residues. CDR1 is SGHRS, CDR2 YFSETQ, per germline. In nucleotides, the CDR3 is TGCGCCAGCAGCTTGACCACAGATACGCAGTATTTT. Amino acids: CASSLTTDTQYF.

This clone was counted only a few times. The chain recombines TRBV2 with TRBJ1-2; 9 bases fit TRBD1. V lost 4 bases, J lost 7 bases, and 4 bases stayed unmatched. Per the germline V gene, CDR1 is SNHLY and CDR2 is FYNNEI. The CDR3 covers 13 residues. The CDR3 DNA is TGTGCCAGCAGTGTGGGACAGGGTATTGGCTACACCTTC. Translating gives CASSVGQGIGYTF.

This clone was seen only a few times. The CDR3 reads CASSRTGDQPQHF. The CDR3 coding sequence is TGTGCCAGCAGCCGGACAGGAGATCAGCCCCAGCATTTT. The rearrangement links TRBV7-9 to TRBJ1-5, with 7 bases identical to TRBD1. The germline CDR1 and CDR2 sequences are SEHNR and FQNEAQ (reference sequence). V lost 5 bases to trimming and J lost 5 bases; unmatched junction nucleotides: 3. The CDR3 has 13 amino acids.

On this clone itself: Other DNA sequences in this specimen translate into the identical CDR3. The chain uses TRBV11-2 and TRBJ2-5; no firm D call. The germline V and J ends were trimmed by 4 bases and 1 base, with 4 bases remaining between them. Germline V lookup: CDR1 SGHAT, CDR2 FQNNGV. This CDR3 comprises 12 residues. CDR3 DNA: TGTGCCAGCAGCTCCACCCAAGAGACCCAGTACTTC. Residues: CASSSTQETQYF.

This chain links TRBV9 with TRBJ2-2, with D hard to call. Trimming cost V 0 bases and J 3 bases, with 9 bases left between them. The CDR3 extends over 15 amino acids. Germline-derived CDR1 and CDR2 are SGDLS and YYNGEE. The CDR3 loop reads CASSVGSTDTGELFF. CDR3 nucleotide sequence: TGTGCCAGCAGCGTAGGGTCGACGGACACCGGGGAGCTGTTTTTT.

This clone has just one count. The V and J genes are TRBV28 and TRBJ2-1, with 8 bases aligning to TRBD1. The germline CDR1 and CDR2 sequences are MDHEN and SYDVKM. The CDR3 runs to 15 residues. V lost 4 bases and J lost 3; bases outside the gene matches: 5. The CDR3 coding sequence is TGTGCCAGCAGTTCGGGACAGGCTCTCTACAATGAGCAGTTCTTC. Translated, it gives CASSSGQALYNEQFF.

The chain employs TRBV7-3 and TRBJ2-2; no firm D call. V dropped 1 base and J dropped 4 bases, with 16 bases sitting between them. CDR3 length equals 17 residues. The germline gives CDR1 SGHTA, CDR2 FQGTGA. DNA for the CDR3: TGTGCCAGCAGCTTAATTGGGGTGGATCTTGGCACCGGGGAGCTGTTTTTT. It yields the protein CASSLIGVDLGTGELFF.